This T cell receptor (beta chain) was sequenced in a study of blood T cell repertoires in COVID-19. Study-level information: COVID-19 samples from acute and convalescent phases originated in the United States, Italy and Spain.

Libraries were prepared by immunoSEQ multiplex PCR; TCRdb keeps only in-frame clonotypes and omits some of them. The sample lists roughly 70,000 clones, less than 95% occurring once. Those enrolled in Seattle joined during active infection and were followed longitudinally afterward. The receptor's source is a man over 45 with COVID-19, enrolled during active disease. The sequencing sample was made of peripheral blood.

In nucleotides, the CDR3 is TGTGCCAGCAGCCTCCAAGGAGGGAACCCCTATGGCTACACCTTC. It specifies CASSLQGGNPYGYTF. The rearrangement uses TRBV4-2 and TRBJ1-2; the D is unclear. V dropped 4 bases and J dropped 4 bases, with 16 bases sitting between them. CDR1 is LGHNA and CDR2 is YNFKEQ in the germline V gene. The CDR3 totals 15 residues.